Presented here are 28 T cell receptor beta chains from one specimen sequenced in a study of T cells in Graves' hyperthyroidism and ophthalmopathy. Amplified regions were TCR beta CDR3 sequences from RNA transcripts. Carried out on the TCR CDR3, a first-round RT-PCR used the HTBI primer set. TCRdb independently ran MiXCR on the multiplex PCR reads; one entry per CDR3 protein. Among 400,000 to 600,000 distinct CDR3 sequences listed, about 16% were seen once. The sample comprised blood. These receptors all come from a woman in her twenties or thirties with Graves' ophthalmopathy.

This clonotype was counted a few times. The chain combines TRBV19 with TRBJ1-5; D gene uncertain. V was shortened by 4 bases and J by 4 bases, with 11 bases between the two germline ends. Germline CDR1 is LNHDA and CDR2 is SQIVND (reference sequence). This CDR3 spans 14 amino acids. CDR3 in amino acids: CASSTRGQNQPQHF. Here the CDR3 DNA reads TGTGCCAGTAGTACGCGAGGTCAAAATCAGCCCCAGCATTTT.

V usage is TRBV4-2 and J usage is TRBJ1-2; D is unresolved. In germline, CDR1 is LGHNA, CDR2 YNFKEQ. V lost 0 bases, J lost 4 bases, and 3 bases lay in between. This CDR3 region has 12 residues. CDR3 DNA: TGTGCCAGCAGCCAAGAAAGCTATGGCTACACCTTC. It codes for CASSQESYGYTF.

The sample holds many counts of this clonotype. The chain combines TRBV20-1 with TRBJ2-7; D may be TRBD2 (5 bases). The CDR3 has 13 amino acids. V shed 4 bases and J shed 5 bases, with 15 bases lying between them. CDR1 and CDR2 (germline): DFQATT, SNEGSKA (reference sequence). The CDR3 DNA follows: TGCAGTGCTATACCCCGGGGTGGCAACGAGCAGTACTTC. Protein product: CSAIPRGGNEQYF.

In this sample, this clonotype turned up many times. The chain couples TRBV4-1 to TRBJ1-1, with 9 bases fitting TRBD1. V lost 1 base, J lost 4 bases, and 4 bases stayed unmatched. The germline CDR1 and CDR2 sequences are MGHRA and YSYEKL. The CDR3 runs to 15 residues. CDR3 residues: CASSQGSTGGTEAFF. For the CDR3, the DNA is TGCGCCAGCAGCCAAGGGTCGACAGGGGGCACTGAAGCTTTCTTT.

This clonotype was counted at least ten times. This sequence joins TRBV29-1 and TRBJ1-1; D is undetermined. CDR3 size: 8 residues. Trimming removed 6 bases at V and 8 bases at J, with 4 bases between. Germline CDR1 is SQVTM and CDR2 is ANQGSEA. The DNA of the CDR3 is TGCAGCGTGGACGAAGCTTTCTTT. Translating gives CSVDEAFF.

This clonotype was recorded many times. The rearrangement joins TRBV2 to TRBJ2-7; D tentatively reads TRBD1 or TRBD2 (5 bases each). CDR1 and CDR2 (germline): SNHLY, FYNNEI. The CDR3 consists of 14 residues. V lost 7 bases to trimming and J lost 6 bases, with 19 bases between them. The CDR3, as DNA: TGTGCCAGCACCCCGGTGGGGGTGGCAGGCGAGCAGTACTTC. It translates to CASTPVGVAGEQYF.

This chain uses TRBV19 with TRBJ2-1, with a weak D call TRBD2 (5 bases). Between the trimmed V and J ends, which lost 8 bases and 8 bases, there was a span of 10 bases. The CDR3 sequence is 11 residues long. CDR1 is LNHDA, CDR2 SQIVND, per germline (reference sequence). The CDR3 protein is CASGRGYEQFF. In DNA form, the CDR3 reads TGTGCCAGTGGGAGAGGTTATGAGCAGTTCTTC.

Ten or more counts support this clonotype. The chain employs TRBV12-3 or TRBV12-4 and TRBJ1-1; D gene uncertain. The germline V and J ends were trimmed by 6 bases and 2 bases, with 13 bases remaining between them. The CDR3 runs to 14 residues. The CDR3 loop reads CASRDGPHNTEAFF. In DNA, the CDR3 is TGTGCCAGCAGGGACGGACCTCACAACACTGAAGCTTTCTTT.

The table lists this clonotype with a few counts. The chain uses TRBV18 and TRBJ1-5, with D possibly being TRBD1 (6 bases). The ends were cut back, 0 bases at V and 2 bases at J, with 8 bases in the middle. The V gene's germline CDR1 is KGHSH and CDR2 LQKENI. CDR3 size: 15 residues. CDR3 nucleotides: TGTGCCAGCTCACCACCGTCAGGGGGCAATCAGCCCCAGCATTTT. Protein: CASSPPSGGNQPQHF.

This clonotype has at least ten counts. The rearrangement joins TRBV30 to TRBJ2-2; no firm D call. V was trimmed by 1 base and J by 7 bases, leaving 7 bases between them. CDR1 GTSNPN and CDR2 SVGIG come from the germline V gene (reference sequence). The CDR3 extends over 12 amino acids. CDR3 loop: CAWSADGGELFF. The CDR3 DNA follows: TGTGCCTGGAGTGCGGACGGCGGGGAGCTGTTTTTT.

J is TRBJ1-1 and V is TRBV11-3; 10 positions match TRBD1. Germline CDR1 reads SGHNT; CDR2 reads YENEEA. This CDR3 spans 15 amino acids. V shed 5 bases and J 4 bases; nucleotides not matched to a gene: 7. DNA for the CDR3: TGTGCCAGCAGCCGAGCCGACAGGGGGCCCACTGAAGCTTTCTTT. It codes for CASSRADRGPTEAFF.

This clonotype has ten or more counts. This chain links TRBV2 with TRBJ2-3; D uncertain. In germline, CDR1 is SNHLY, CDR2 FYNNEI. The CDR3 length is 15 residues. Trimming left V 3 bases short and J 1 base short, with 11 bases between. The CDR3 is CASSEVGQGTDTQYF. As DNA, the CDR3 is TGTGCCAGCAGTGAGGTCGGGCAGGGCACAGATACGCAGTATTTT. The variable domain in full, with the rest retrieved from reference TRBV2 and TRBJ2-3, is EPEVTQTPSHQVTQMGQEVILRCVPISNHLYFYWYRQILGQKVEFLVSFYNNEISEKSEIFDDQFSVERPDGSNFTLKIRSTKLEDSAMYFCASSEVGQGTDTQYFGPGTRLTVL.

The table lists this clonotype with a few counts. The gene calls are TRBV18 and TRBJ2-3; D unclear. V was pared by 0 bases and J by 2 bases, with 15 bases between. CDR3 length equals 17 residues. The germline V gene encodes CDR1 KGHSH and CDR2 LQKENI. The CDR3 reads CASSPPPPWQNTDTQYF. The CDR3 DNA reads as TGTGCCAGCTCACCACCCCCCCCCTGGCAGAACACAGATACGCAGTATTTT. The full variable domain, in which reference TRBV18 and TRBJ2-3 provide the parts outside the CDR3, is NAGVMQNPRHLVRRRGQEARLRCSPMKGHSHVYWYRQLPEEGLKFMVYLQKENIIDESGMPKERFSAEFPKEGPSILRIQQVVRGDSAAYFCASSPPPPWQNTDTQYFGPGTRLTVL.

This clonotype was picked up many times. The J gene is TRBJ1-6, the V gene TRBV28; TRBD1 agrees at 11 bases. This CDR3 comprises 17 residues. CDR1 is MDHEN, CDR2 SYDVKM, per germline. Trimming took 2 bases from V and 8 from J; bases not matched to a gene: 8. DNA of the CDR3: TGTGCCAGCAGTTTAGTTTTCGGACAGGGGGCATATTCACCCCTCCACTTT. It specifies CASSLVFGQGAYSPLHF.

This clonotype has a count of ten or more. J is TRBJ2-3 and V is TRBV20-1; weak D call: TRBD2 (6 bases). The CDR3 contains 14 residues. Per the germline V gene, CDR1 is DFQATT and CDR2 is SNEGSKA (reference sequence). Trimming removed 0 bases at V and 6 bases at J, with 13 bases between. The CDR3 loop is CSARDYGRGDTQYF. DNA for the CDR3: TGCAGTGCTAGAGATTACGGGAGAGGGGATACGCAGTATTTT.

The genes are TRBV29-1 and TRBJ2-7; 9 bases match TRBD1. With 3 bases clipped from V and 7 bases from J, the junction kept 10 bases outside the gene matches. The V gene's germline CDR1 is SQVTM and CDR2 ANQGSEA. The CDR3 extends over 14 amino acids. The CDR3 DNA reads TGCAGCGTTGAGAATAGACAGGGGGTGGTGGAGCAGTACTTC. Protein sequence: CSVENRQGVVEQYF.

This clonotype was counted many times. The J gene is TRBJ2-1, the V gene TRBV7-2; D uncertain. Trimming shortened V by 1 base and J by 9 bases, and 13 bases separated the two germline ends. This CDR3 spans 14 amino acids. Germline V gene sequence: CDR1 SGHTA, CDR2 FQGNSA. The CDR3 DNA sequence: TGTGCCAGCAGCTTAGTGCTGGGTCGGAGTGAGCAGTTCTTC. Residues: CASSLVLGRSEQFF.

This clonotype has ten or more counts. The rearrangement uses TRBV5-1 and TRBJ2-3; D might be TRBD1 (6 bases). The CDR3 is made up of 15 amino acids. Germline V gene sequence: CDR1 SGHRS, CDR2 YFSETQ. The V gene lost 1 base and the J gene lost 3 bases, with 12 bases spanning the gap. The chain's CDR3 is CASSLSGTTTDTQYF. Here the CDR3 DNA reads TGCGCCAGCAGCTTGTCCGGGACAACTACAGATACGCAGTATTTT.

This clonotype was detected a few times. V and J are TRBV28 and TRBJ2-1; 15 bases fit TRBD2. This CDR3 has 18 residues. Germline V gives CDR1 MDHEN, CDR2 SYDVKM. With 7 bases clipped from V and 0 bases from J, the junction kept 7 bases outside the gene matches. The CDR3 here is CASNPGTSGRSSYNEQFF. CDR3 DNA: TGTGCCAGCAACCCAGGGACTAGCGGGAGGAGCTCCTACAATGAGCAGTTCTTC. The full variable domain, in which reference TRBV28 and TRBJ2-1 provide the parts outside the CDR3, is DVKVTQSSRYLVKRTGEKVFLECVQDMDHENMFWYRQDPGLGLRLIYFSYDVKMKEKGDIPEGYSVSREKKERFSLILESASTNQTSMYLCASNPGTSGRSSYNEQFFGPGTRLTVL.

The CDR3 DNA sequence: TGCAGCGGAAGGACTAGCGGGCTCCAAGAGACCCAGTACTTC. This encodes CSGRTSGLQETQYF. The chain combines TRBV20-1 with TRBJ2-5; 11 bases match TRBD2. Per germline, CDR1 DFQATT and CDR2 SNEGSKA (reference sequence). This CDR3 comprises 14 residues.

This clonotype appeared many times. The V call is TRBV12-3 or TRBV12-4, the J call TRBJ2-5, with D possibly matching TRBD2 (5 bases). The CDR3 length is 14 residues. V was trimmed by 6 bases and J by 4 bases, leaving 15 bases between them. CDR3 amino acids: CASSPTSIVETQYF. The CDR3 DNA reads TGTGCCAGCAGCCCAACTAGTATCGTAGAGACCCAGTACTTC.

In its sample, this clonotype was seen many times. This chain uses TRBV7-2 with TRBJ2-4, with 12 bases that match TRBD2. Trimming removed 1 base from V and 7 bases from J; junction bases left unmatched: 17. The CDR3 is 20 amino acids. From germline, CDR1 is SGHTA and CDR2 FQGNSA. The CDR3 DNA reads as TGTGCCAGCAGCTTAGGGGCGGGAGATACTAGCGGGAGGATGTGGAACATTCAGTACTTC. Amino acids: CASSLGAGDTSGRMWNIQYF.

The gene calls are TRBV5-1 and TRBJ2-3; 7 positions match TRBD2. Germline-derived CDR1 and CDR2 are SGHRS and YFSETQ. Trimming cost V 6 bases and J 4 bases; bases outside gene matches: 8. The CDR3 loop spans 14 amino acids. In DNA, the CDR3 is TGCGCCAGCACCCCGGGGGGAGTTGCAGATACGCAGTATTTT. The encoded protein is CASTPGGVADTQYF.

Many counts were recorded for this clonotype. V and J are TRBV11-2 and TRBJ2-7, with unresolved D. Germline V gives CDR1 SGHAT, CDR2 FQNNGV. This CDR3 comprises 12 residues. V was trimmed by 6 bases and J by 3 bases, leaving 9 bases between them. For the CDR3, the DNA is TGTGCCAGCAGTTATGGAAACTACGAGCAGTACTTC. Its protein is CASSYGNYEQYF.

This clonotype was counted ten times or more. CDR3 loop: CASSETEYSNQPQHF. As DNA, the CDR3 is TGTGCCAGCAGTGAAACCGAATATAGCAATCAGCCCCAGCATTTT. The chain employs TRBV2 and TRBJ1-5, with D unclear. This CDR3 is built from 15 residues. V was cut by 2 bases and J by 0 bases, with 8 bases left in between. Germline V lookup: CDR1 SNHLY, CDR2 FYNNEI.

This clonotype showed up many times. This chain connects TRBV6-2 or TRBV6-3 to TRBJ2-2, with TRBD2 matching over 9 bases. CDR3 length: 17 amino acids. Trimming removed 6 bases from V and 1 base from J; junction bases left unmatched: 9. The germline CDR1 and CDR2 sequences are MNHEY and SVGEGT. Written as DNA, the CDR3 is TGTGCCAGCAGCCCTACCGGGCGGGAGGGGAACACCGGGGAGCTGTTTTTT. It yields the protein CASSPTGREGNTGELFF.

This clonotype showed up many times. The rearrangement links TRBV18 to TRBJ1-1; a possible D gene is TRBD1 (5 bases). There are 13 residues in the CDR3. Germline V gives CDR1 KGHSH, CDR2 LQKENI. Trimming pared 1 base from V and 3 bases from J, leaving 6 bases between. CDR3 sequence (DNA): TGTGCCAGCTCACCACGAGGGGACACTGAAGCTTTCTTT. Protein: CASSPRGDTEAFF.

This clonotype was counted a few times. In nucleotides, the CDR3 is TGTGCCATCAGTGAGGGGCGGAAGAATTCACCCCTCCACTTT. This gives the protein CAISEGRKNSPLHF. This chain links TRBV10-3 with TRBJ1-6; D gene uncertain. CDR3 length: 14 amino acids. Germline CDR1 reads ENHRY; CDR2 reads SYGVKD. V dropped 2 bases and J dropped 7 bases, with 9 bases sitting between them.